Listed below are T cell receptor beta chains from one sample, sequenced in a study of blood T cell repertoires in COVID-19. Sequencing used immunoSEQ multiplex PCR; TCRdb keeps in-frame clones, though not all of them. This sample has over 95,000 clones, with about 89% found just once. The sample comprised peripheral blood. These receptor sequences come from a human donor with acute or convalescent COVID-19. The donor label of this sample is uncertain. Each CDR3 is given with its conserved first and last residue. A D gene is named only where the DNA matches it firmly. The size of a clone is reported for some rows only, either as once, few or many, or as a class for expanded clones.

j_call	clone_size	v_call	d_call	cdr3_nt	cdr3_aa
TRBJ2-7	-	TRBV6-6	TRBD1	TGTGCCAGCAGTCAGGGACAGGAGACCGAACCCTCCTACGAGCAGTACTTC	CASSQGQETEPSYEQYF
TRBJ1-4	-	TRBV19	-	TGTGCCAGTAGGCTGGGGGCTGATGAAAAACTGTTTTTT	CASRLGADEKLFF
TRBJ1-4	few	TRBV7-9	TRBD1	TGTGCCAGCAGCTTAGTCGGGACAGGGGCTGAAAAACTGTTTTTT	CASSLVGTGAEKLFF
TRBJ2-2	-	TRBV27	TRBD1	TGTGCCAGCAGCTGGGGGACAGCGAACACCGGGGAGCTGTTTTTT	CASSWGTANTGELFF
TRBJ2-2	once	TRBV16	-	TGTGCCAGCAGCAAACAGGGCGGGGAGCTGTTTTTT	CASSKQGGELFF
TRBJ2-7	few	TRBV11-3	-	TGTGCCAGCAGCTTATCGGCGGCTTCCTACGAGCAGTACTTC	CASSLSAASYEQYF
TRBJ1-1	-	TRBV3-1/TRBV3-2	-	TGTGCCAGCAGCCTACACGGGACACCTAACACTGAAGCTTTCTTT	CASSLHGTPNTEAFF
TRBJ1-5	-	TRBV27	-	TGTGCCAGCAGTCCAACAATCAATCAGCCCCAGCATTTT	CASSPTINQPQHF
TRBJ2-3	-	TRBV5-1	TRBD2	TGCGCCAGCAGCCCGGAGACTAGCGGCGGAAAATGGGATACGCAGTATTTT	CASSPETSGGKWDTQYF
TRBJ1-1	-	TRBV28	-	TGTGCCAGCACCTCCCTGTTGGGGAAAGGACTGCGGCGCAACACTGAAGCTTTCTTT	CASTSLLGKGLRRNTEAFF
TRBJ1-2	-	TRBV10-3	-	TGTGCCATCACGGCGGACTTAGGGGGCTACACCTTC	CAITADLGGYTF
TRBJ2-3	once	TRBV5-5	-	TGTGCCAGCAGCTTGTCCCCAGCGGCATTCACAGATACGCAGTATTTT	CASSLSPAAFTDTQYF
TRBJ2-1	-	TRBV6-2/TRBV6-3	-	TGTGCCAGCAGTTCTTTAGCTGGTTGGTACAATGAGCAGTTCTTC	CASSSLAGWYNEQFF
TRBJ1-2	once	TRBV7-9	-	TGTGCCAGCAGCTTCCCCCTGACATTCTCGAATGGCTACACCTTC	CASSFPLTFSNGYTF
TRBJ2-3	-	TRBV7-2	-	TGTGCCAGCAGCCAAGGGGGGGTGGGTACGGCTACGCAGTATTTT	CASSQGGVGTATQYF
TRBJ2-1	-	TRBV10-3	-	TGTGCCATCAGTGGAACAGGTTCCGTCAATGAGCAGTTCTTC	CAISGTGSVNEQFF
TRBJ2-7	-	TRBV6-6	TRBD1	TGTGCCAGCAGTTCCCGGACAGGGGTCTCTGAGCAGTACTTC	CASSSRTGVSEQYF
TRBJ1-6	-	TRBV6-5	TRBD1	TGTGCCAGCAGTATGACAGGGGCGGATTCACCCCTCCACTTT	CASSMTGADSPLHF
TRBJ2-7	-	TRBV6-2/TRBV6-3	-	TGTGCCAGCAGTTACCGTCCAGATTCCTACGAGCAGTACTTC	CASSYRPDSYEQYF
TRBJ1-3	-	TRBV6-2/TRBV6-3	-	TGTGCCAGCAGTTACTCGGCAGGGGCTGGAAACACCATATATTTT	CASSYSAGAGNTIYF
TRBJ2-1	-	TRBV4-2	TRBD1	TGTGCCAGCAGCCCTTATGGGGTGGGGACAGAGGGATACAATGAGCAGTTCTTC	CASSPYGVGTEGYNEQFF
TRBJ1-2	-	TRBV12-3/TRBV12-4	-	TGTGCCAGCAGTTTATTGGGGGGGTATGGCTACACCTTC	CASSLLGGYGYTF
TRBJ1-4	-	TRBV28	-	TGTGCCAGCAGTTCAGGGGCGACAGGTGAAAAACTGTTTTTT	CASSSGATGEKLFF
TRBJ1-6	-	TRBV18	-	TGTGCCAGCGGTGGGAGCTCCTATAATTCACCCCTCCACTTT	CASGGSSYNSPLHF
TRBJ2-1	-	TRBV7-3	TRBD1	TGTGCCAGCAGCCAAAGACAGGGGGCGTTCAATGAGCAGTTCTTC	CASSQRQGAFNEQFF
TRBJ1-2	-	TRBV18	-	TGTGCCAGCTCATCCCTATCGGACTATGGCTACACCTTC	CASSSLSDYGYTF
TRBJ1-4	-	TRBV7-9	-	TGTGCCAGCAGCCAAAGCCCGGGAACCCTAGAAAAACTGTTTTTT	CASSQSPGTLEKLFF
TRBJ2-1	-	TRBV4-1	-	TGCGCCAGCAGCCAAGCCCCCTGGCAGGGAGAGCAGTTCTTC	CASSQAPWQGEQFF
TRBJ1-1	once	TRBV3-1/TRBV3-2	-	TGTGCCAGCAGCCCGACGGGTTTGCAGGGCACTGAAGCTTTCTTT	CASSPTGLQGTEAFF
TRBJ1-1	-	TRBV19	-	TGTGCCAGTAGGACCCAAGGGGCAGGTCAGGATGAAGCTTTCTTT	CASRTQGAGQDEAFF
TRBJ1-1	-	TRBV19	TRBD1	TGTGCCAGTAGTATTCAGGGGGCAACCGGCACTGAAGCTTTCTTT	CASSIQGATGTEAFF
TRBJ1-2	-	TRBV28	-	TGTGCCAGCGGCGAGGCAGGACAATACTATGGCTACACCTTC	CASGEAGQYYGYTF
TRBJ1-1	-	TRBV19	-	TGTGCCAGTAGTATACCGGGCGGGAGGGGCCCTGAAGCTTTCTTT	CASSIPGGRGPEAFF
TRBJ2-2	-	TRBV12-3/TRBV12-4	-	TGTGCCAGCAGGAGGATGGGAGCCGGGGAGCTGTTTTTT	CASRRMGAGELFF
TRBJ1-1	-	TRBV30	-	TGTGCCTGGAGGAGTTCCGGACTAGATTTAGGAGCTTTCTTT	CAWRSSGLDLGAFF
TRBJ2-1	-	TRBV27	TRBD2	TGTGCCAGCAGTTTCGATTCTAGCGGGATCGGAAATGAGCAGTTCTTC	CASSFDSSGIGNEQFF
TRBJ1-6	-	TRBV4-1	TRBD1	TGCGCCAGCAGCCGGGGACAGGGGGCAGGGTCACCCCTCCACTTT	CASSRGQGAGSPLHF
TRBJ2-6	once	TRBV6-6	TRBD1	TGTGCCAGCAGTCTGACAGGGAGTGGGGCCAACGTCCTGACTTTC	CASSLTGSGANVLTF
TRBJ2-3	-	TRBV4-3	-	TGCGCCAGCAGCCAACAAAACACAGATACGCAGTATTTT	CASSQQNTDTQYF
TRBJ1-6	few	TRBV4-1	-	TGCGCCAGCTCAGCGGCTTTTGGGCCCCTCCACTTT	CASSAAFGPLHF
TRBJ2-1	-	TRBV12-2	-	TGTGCAAGTCGCTTAGATTGGGGACTAGTGAGACCAAATGAGCAGTTCTTC	CASRLDWGLVRPNEQFF
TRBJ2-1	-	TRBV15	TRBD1	TGTGCCACCAGCAGAGTCCCGACAGGGGTTGGTCATGAGCAGTTCTTC	CATSRVPTGVGHEQFF
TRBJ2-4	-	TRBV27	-	TGTGCCAGCAGTTCAAGGGGGGGGGACAAAAACATTCAGTACTTC	CASSSRGGDKNIQYF
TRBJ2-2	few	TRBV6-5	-	TGTGCCAGCAGTTACTCCCAGGGGAACACCGGGGAGCTGTTTTTT	CASSYSQGNTGELFF
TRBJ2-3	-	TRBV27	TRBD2	TGTGCCAGCAGTGTGGGACTAGAGCTGACAGATACGCAGTATTTT	CASSVGLELTDTQYF
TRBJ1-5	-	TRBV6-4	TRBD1	TGTGCCAGCAGTGACCGGGACAGGGGGGGTCTATTTGCCGATCAGCCCCAGCATTTT	CASSDRDRGGLFADQPQHF